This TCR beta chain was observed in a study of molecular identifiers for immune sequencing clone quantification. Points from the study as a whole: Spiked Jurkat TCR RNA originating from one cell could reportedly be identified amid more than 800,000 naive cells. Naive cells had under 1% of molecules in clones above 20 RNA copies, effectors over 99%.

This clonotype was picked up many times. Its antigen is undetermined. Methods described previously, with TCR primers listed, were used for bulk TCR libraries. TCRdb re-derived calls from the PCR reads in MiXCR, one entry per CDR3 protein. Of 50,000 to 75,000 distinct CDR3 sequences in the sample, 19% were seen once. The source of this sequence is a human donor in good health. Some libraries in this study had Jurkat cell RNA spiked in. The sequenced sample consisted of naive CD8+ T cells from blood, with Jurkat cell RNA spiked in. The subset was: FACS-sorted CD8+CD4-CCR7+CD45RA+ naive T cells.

The CDR3 bases are TGTGCCAGCAGCTTAGAAGGGACAACGTACGAGCAGTACTTC. As protein: CASSLEGTTYEQYF. This chain joins TRBV7-8 and TRBJ2-7, with D perhaps TRBD1 (6 bases). The CDR3 contains 14 residues. Deletions cut 1 base from V and 4 bases from J, with 11 bases between. Germline CDR1 and CDR2: SGHVS and FQNEAQ.